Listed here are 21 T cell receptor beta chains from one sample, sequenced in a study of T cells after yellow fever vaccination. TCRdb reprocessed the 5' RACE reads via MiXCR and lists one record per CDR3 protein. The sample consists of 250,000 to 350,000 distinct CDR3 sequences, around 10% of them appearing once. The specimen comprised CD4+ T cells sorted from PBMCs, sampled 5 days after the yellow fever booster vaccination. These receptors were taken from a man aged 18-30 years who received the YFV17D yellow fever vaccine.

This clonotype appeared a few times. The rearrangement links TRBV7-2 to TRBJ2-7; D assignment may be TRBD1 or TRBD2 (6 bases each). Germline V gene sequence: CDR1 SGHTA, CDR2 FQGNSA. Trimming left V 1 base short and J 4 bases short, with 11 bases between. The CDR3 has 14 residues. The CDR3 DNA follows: TGTGCCAGCAGCTTAGAGAAGGGGGGTTACGAGCAGTACGTC. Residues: CASSLEKGGYEQYV.

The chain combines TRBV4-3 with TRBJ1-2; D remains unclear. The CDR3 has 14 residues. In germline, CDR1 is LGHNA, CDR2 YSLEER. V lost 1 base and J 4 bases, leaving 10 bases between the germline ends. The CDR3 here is CASSQGREGYGYTF. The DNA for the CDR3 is TGCGCCAGCAGCCAAGGGAGGGAGGGCTATGGCTACACCTTC.

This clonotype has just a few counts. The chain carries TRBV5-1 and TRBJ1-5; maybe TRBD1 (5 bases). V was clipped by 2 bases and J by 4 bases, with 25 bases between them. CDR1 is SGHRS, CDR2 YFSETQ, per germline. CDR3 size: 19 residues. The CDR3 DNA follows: TGCGCCAGCAGCTTAAGGTCTGGGGGTTCAGGGAACCTTAATCAGCCCCAGCATTTT. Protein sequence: CASSLRSGGSGNLNQPQHF.

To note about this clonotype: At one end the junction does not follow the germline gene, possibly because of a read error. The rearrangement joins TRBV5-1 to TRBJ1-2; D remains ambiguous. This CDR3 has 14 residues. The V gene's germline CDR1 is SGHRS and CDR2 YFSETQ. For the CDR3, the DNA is TGCGCCAGCAGCTTTACCGGGAGCAACTATGGCTATACCTTC. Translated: CASSFTGSNYGYTF.

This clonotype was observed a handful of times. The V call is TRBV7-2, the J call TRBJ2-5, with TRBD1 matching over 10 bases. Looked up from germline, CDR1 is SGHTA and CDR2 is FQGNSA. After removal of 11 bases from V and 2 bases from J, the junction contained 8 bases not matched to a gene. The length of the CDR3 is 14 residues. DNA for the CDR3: TGTGCCGGGCCGGGACAGGGGCCTCAAGAGACCCAGTACTTC. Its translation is CAGPGQGPQETQYF.

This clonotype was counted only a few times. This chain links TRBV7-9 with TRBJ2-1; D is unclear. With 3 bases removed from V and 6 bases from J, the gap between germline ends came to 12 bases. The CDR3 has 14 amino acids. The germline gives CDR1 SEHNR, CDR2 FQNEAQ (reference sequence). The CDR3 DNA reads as TGTGCCAGCAGCTTGAAACCTCCCGGCAATGAGCAGTTCTTC. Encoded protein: CASSLKPPGNEQFF.

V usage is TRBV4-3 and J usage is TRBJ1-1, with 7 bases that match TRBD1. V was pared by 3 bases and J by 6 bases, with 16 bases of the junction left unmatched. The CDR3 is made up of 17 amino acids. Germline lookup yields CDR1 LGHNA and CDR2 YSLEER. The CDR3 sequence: CASSQGTVQGISAEAFF. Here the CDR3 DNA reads TGCGCCAGCAGCCAGGGGACAGTCCAGGGAATTTCCGCTGAAGCTTTCTTT.

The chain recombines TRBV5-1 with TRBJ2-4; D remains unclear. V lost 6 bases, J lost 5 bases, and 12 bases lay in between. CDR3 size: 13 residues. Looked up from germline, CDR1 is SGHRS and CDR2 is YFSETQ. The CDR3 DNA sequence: TGCGCCAGCAAGAGGCGTCCTCAAAACATTCAGTACTTC. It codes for CASKRRPQNIQYF. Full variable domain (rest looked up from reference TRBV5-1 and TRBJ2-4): KAGVTQTPRYLIKTRGQQVTLSCSPISGHRSVSWYQQTPGQGLQFLFEYFSETQRNKGNFPGRFSGRQFSNSRSEMNVSTLELGDSALYLCASKRRPQNIQYFGAGTRLSVL.

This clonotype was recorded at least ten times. The CDR3 sequence: CASSSSLTYGNTIYF. The CDR3 DNA reads TGTGCCAGCAGTTCTAGTCTCACATACGGAAACACCATATATTTT. The gene calls are TRBV6-5 and TRBJ1-3; D is undetermined. This CDR3 is built from 15 residues. CDR1 and CDR2 (germline): MNHEY, SVGAGI. Trimming pared 4 bases from V and 4 bases from J, leaving 14 bases between.

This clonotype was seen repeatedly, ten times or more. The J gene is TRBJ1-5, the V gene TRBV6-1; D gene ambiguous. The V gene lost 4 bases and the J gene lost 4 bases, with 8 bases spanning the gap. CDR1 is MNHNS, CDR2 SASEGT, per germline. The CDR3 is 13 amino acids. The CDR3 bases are TGTGCCAGCAGTGGGTGGGGTAATCAGCCCCAGCATTTT. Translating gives CASSGWGNQPQHF.

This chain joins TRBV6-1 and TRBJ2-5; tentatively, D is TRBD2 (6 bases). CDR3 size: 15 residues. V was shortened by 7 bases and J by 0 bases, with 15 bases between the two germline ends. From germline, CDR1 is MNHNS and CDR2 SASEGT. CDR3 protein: CASISGGMYQETQYF. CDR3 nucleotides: TGTGCCAGCATAAGCGGCGGGATGTACCAAGAGACCCAGTACTTC.

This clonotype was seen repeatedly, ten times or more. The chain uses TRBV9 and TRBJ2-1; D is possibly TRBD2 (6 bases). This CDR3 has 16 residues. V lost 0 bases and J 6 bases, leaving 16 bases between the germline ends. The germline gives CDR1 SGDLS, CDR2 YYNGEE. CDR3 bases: TGTGCCAGCAGCGTAGCTCAGGGAGGTTTTCGCAATGAGCAGTTCTTC. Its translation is CASSVAQGGFRNEQFF. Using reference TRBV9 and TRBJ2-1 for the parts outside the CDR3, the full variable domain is DSGVTQTPKHLITATGQRVTLRCSPRSGDLSVYWYQQSLDQGLQFLIQYYNGEERAKGNILERFSAQQFPDLHSELNLSSLELGDSALYFCASSVAQGGFRNEQFFGPGTRLTVL.

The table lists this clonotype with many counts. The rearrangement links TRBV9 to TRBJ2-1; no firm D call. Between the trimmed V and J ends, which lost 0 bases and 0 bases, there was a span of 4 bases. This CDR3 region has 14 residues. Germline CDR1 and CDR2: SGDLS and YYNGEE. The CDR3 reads CASSVVGSYNEQFF. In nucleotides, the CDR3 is TGTGCCAGCAGCGTAGTAGGCTCCTACAATGAGCAGTTCTTC. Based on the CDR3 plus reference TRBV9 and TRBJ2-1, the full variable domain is DSGVTQTPKHLITATGQRVTLRCSPRSGDLSVYWYQQSLDQGLQFLIQYYNGEERAKGNILERFSAQQFPDLHSELNLSSLELGDSALYFCASSVVGSYNEQFFGPGTRLTVL.

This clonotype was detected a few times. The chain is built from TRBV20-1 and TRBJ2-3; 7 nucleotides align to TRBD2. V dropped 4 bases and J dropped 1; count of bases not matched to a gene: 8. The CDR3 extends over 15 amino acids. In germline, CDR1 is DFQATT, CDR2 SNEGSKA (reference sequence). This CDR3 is CSAKLGGGGTDTQYF. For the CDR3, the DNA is TGCAGTGCTAAGTTGGGCGGGGGAGGCACAGATACGCAGTATTTT.

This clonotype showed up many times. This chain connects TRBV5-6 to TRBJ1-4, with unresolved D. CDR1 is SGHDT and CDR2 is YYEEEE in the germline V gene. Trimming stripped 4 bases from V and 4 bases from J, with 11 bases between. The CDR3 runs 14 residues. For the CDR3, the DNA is TGTGCCAGCAGCCGATCGGGCTTTAATGAAAAACTGTTTTTT. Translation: CASSRSGFNEKLFF.

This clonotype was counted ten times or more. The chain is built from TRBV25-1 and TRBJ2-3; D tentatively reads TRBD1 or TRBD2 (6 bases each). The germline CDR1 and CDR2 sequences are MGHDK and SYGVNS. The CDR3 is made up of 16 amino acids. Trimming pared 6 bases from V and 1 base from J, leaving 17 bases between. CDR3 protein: CASSTIRGRGTDTQYF. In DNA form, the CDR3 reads TGTGCCAGCAGCACCATCCGGGGGCGGGGCACAGATACGCAGTATTTT. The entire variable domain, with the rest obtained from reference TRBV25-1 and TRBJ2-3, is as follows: EADIYQTPRYLVIGTGKKITLECSQTMGHDKMYWYQQDPGMELHLIHYSYGVNSTEKGDLSSESTVSRIRTEHFPLTLESARPSHTSQYLCASSTIRGRGTDTQYFGPGTRLTVL.

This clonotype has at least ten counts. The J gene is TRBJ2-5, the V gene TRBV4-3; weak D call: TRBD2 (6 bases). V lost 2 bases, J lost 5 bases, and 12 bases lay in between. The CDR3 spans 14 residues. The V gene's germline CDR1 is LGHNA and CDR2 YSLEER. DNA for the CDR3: TGCGCCAGCAGCCAAACGGGGGTCGGGGAGACCCAGTACTTC. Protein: CASSQTGVGETQYF.

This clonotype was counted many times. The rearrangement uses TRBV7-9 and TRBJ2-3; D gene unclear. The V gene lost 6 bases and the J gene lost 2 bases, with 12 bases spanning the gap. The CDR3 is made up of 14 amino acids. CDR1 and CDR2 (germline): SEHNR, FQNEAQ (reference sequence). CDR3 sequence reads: CASRQLTSTDTQYF. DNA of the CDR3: TGTGCCAGCAGACAATTAACATCCACAGATACGCAGTATTTT. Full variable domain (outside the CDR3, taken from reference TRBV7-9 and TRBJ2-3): DTGVSQNPRHKITKRGQNVTFRCDPISEHNRLYWYRQTLGQGPEFLTYFQNEAQLEKSRLLSDRFSAERPKGSFSTLEIQRTEQGDSAMYLCASRQLTSTDTQYFGPGTRLTVL.

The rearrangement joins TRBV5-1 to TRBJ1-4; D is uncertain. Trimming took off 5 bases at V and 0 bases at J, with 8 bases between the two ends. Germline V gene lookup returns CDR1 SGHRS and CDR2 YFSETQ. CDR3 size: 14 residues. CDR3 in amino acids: CASRTSATNEKLFF. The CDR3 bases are TGCGCCAGCAGGACTTCGGCAACTAATGAAAAACTGTTTTTT.

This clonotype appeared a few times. The CDR3 bases are TGTGCCAGCAGTTACCGACCTGGGGACACCGACACCGGGGAGCTGTTTTTT. As protein: CASSYRPGDTDTGELFF. The V call is TRBV6-2 or TRBV6-3, the J call TRBJ2-2, with D maybe TRBD1 (6 bases). CDR1 and CDR2 (germline): MNHEY, SVGEGT. V lost 2 bases and J 3 bases, leaving 16 bases between the germline ends. This CDR3 is 17 amino acids long.

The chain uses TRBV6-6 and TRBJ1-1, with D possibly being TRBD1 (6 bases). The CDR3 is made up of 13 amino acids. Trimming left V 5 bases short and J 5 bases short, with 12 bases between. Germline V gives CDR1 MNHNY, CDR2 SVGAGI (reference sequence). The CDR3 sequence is CASSGHQGTEAFF. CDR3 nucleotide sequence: TGTGCCAGCAGTGGACATCAGGGGACTGAAGCTTTCTTT.